This T cell receptor beta chain was sequenced during a study of shared clonotypes between healthy human individuals. The study, taken as a whole, reports: Clonotype sharing across donors was expected to vary with sequencing depth. The diversity represented, both genetic and in exposure history, was limited by few donors.

Some 100 million PBMCs went into genomic DNA for unsorted samples. Deletions cut 5 bases from V and 7 bases from J, with 18 bases between. CDR1 is SGHVS and CDR2 is FNYEAQ in the germline V gene. This CDR3 has 15 residues. The table lists this clone with a count of one. Its specificity is unknown. PBMC DNA, left unsorted, was sequenced on ten immunoSEQ deep assay plates. TCRdb keeps only in-frame clones here, not all; method: immunoSEQ multiplex PCR. Of 450,000 to 650,000 clones listed, just over 75% are singletons. The sequencing input was PBMCs. This chain connects TRBV7-6 to TRBJ2-1, with D perhaps assigned TRBD1 or TRBD2 (6 bases each). This receptor was obtained from a middle-aged woman in good health. Some clones in this sample may be carry-over from other donors' samples. CDR3 protein: CASSIRQEGGNEQFF. The CDR3 coding sequence is TGTGCCAGCAGCATCCGACAGGAGGGGGGAAATGAGCAGTTCTTC.